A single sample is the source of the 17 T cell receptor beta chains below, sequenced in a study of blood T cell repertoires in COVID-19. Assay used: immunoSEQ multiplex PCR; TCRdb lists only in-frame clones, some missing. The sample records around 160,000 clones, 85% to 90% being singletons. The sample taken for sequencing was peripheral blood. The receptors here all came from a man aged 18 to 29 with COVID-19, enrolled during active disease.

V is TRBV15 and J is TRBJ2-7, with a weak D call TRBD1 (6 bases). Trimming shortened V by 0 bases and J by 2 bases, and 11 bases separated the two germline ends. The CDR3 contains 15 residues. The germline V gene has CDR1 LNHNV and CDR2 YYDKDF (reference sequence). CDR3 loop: CATSRDRTVTYEQYF. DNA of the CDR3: TGTGCCACCAGCAGAGACAGGACAGTTACCTACGAGCAGTACTTC.

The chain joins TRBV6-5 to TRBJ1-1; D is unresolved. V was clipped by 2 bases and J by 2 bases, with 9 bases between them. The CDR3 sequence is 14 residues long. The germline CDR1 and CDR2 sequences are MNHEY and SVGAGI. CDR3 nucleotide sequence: TGTGCCAGCAGTTACAGAGGGCCCAACACTGAAGCTTTCTTT. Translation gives CASSYRGPNTEAFF.

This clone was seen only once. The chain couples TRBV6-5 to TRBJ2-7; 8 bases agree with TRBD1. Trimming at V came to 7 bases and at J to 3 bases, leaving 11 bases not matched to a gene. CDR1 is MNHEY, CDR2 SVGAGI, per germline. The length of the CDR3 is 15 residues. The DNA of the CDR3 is TGTGCCAGCATTCCATCAGGGGGCCCAATCTACGAGCAGTACTTC. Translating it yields CASIPSGGPIYEQYF.

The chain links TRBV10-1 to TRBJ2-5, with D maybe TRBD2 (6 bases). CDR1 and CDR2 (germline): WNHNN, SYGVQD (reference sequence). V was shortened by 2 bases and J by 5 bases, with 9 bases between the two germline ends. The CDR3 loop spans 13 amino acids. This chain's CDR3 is CASSEGRWETQYF. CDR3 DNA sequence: TGCGCCAGCAGTGAGGGGAGGTGGGAGACCCAGTACTTC.

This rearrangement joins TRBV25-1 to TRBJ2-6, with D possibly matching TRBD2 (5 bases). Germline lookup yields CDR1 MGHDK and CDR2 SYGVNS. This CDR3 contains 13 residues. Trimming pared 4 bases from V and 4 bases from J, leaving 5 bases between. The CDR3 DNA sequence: TGTGCCAGCAGTGCGGGGGGGGCCAACGTCCTGACTTTC. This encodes CASSAGGANVLTF.

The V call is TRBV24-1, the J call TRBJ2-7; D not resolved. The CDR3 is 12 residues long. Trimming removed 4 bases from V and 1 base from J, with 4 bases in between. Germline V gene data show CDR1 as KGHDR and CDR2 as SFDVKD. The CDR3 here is CATSDGSYEQYF. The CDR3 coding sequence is TGTGCCACCAGTGACGGTTCCTACGAGCAGTACTTC.

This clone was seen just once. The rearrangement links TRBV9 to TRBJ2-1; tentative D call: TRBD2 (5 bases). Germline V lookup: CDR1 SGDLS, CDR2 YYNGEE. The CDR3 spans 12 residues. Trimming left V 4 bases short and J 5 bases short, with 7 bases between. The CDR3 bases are TGTGCCAGCAGCCAGAGGGACAATGAGCAGTTCTTC. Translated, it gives CASSQRDNEQFF.

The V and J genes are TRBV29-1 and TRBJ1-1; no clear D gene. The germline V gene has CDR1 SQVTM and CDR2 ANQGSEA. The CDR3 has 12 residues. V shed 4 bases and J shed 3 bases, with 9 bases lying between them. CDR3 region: CSVAGQYTEAFF. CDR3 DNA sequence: TGCAGCGTTGCTGGGCAGTACACTGAAGCTTTCTTT.

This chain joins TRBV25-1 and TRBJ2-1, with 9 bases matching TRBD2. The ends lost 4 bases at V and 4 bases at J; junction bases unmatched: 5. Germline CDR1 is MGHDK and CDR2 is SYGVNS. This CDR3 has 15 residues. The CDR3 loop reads CASSGGGRGYNEQFF. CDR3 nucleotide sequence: TGTGCCAGCAGTGGGGGCGGGAGGGGGTACAATGAGCAGTTCTTC.

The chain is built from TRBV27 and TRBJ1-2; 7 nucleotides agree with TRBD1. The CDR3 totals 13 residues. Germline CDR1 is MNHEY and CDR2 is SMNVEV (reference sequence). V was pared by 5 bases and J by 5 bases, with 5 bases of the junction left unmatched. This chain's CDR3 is CASSAGTEYGYTF. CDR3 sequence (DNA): TGTGCCAGCAGTGCCGGGACAGAGTATGGCTACACCTTC.

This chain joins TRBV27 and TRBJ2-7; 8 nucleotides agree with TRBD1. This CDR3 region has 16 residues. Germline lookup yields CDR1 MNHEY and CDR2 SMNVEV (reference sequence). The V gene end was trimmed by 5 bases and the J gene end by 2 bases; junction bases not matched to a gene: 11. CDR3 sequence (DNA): TGTGCCAGCAGTACCTTTAAGGGACAGGTCCCCTACGAGCAGTACTTC. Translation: CASSTFKGQVPYEQYF.

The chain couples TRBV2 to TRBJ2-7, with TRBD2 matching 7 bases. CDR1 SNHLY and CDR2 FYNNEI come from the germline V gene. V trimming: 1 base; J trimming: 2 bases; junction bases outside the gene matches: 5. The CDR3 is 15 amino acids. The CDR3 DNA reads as TGTGCCAGCAGTGAAGGGACTAGGCCCACCTACGAGCAGTACTTC. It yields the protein CASSEGTRPTYEQYF.

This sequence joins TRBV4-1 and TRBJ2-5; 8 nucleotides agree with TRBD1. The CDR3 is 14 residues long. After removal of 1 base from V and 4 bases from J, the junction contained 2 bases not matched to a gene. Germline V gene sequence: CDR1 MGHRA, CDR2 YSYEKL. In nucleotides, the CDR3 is TGCGCCAGCAGCCAAGTCAGGGGGCGAGAGACCCAGTACTTC. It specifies CASSQVRGRETQYF.

In DNA, the CDR3 is TGTGCCAGCAGTCGCGGGAGGCCTAGCACAGATACGCAGTATTTT. Translated: CASSRGRPSTDTQYF. The chain carries TRBV6-6 and TRBJ2-3; 8 bases are a match to TRBD2. CDR3 length: 15 amino acids. V was clipped by 5 bases and J by 0 bases; unmatched bases: 4. The V gene's germline CDR1 is MNHNY and CDR2 SVGAGI (reference sequence).

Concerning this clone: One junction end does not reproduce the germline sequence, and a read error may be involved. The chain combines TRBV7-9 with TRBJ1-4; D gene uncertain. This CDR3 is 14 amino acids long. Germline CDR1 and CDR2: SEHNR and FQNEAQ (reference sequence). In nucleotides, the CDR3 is TGTGCCAGCAGCTTAGTAACAGTCAATGAAAAACTGCTTTTT. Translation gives CASSLVTVNEKLLF.

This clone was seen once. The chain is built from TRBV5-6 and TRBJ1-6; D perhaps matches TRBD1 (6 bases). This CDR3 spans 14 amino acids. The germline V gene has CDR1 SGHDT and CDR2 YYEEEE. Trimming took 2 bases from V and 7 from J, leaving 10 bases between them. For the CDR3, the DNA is TGTGCCAGCAGCTTTATGACAGGAAATTCACCCCTCCACTTT. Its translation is CASSFMTGNSPLHF.

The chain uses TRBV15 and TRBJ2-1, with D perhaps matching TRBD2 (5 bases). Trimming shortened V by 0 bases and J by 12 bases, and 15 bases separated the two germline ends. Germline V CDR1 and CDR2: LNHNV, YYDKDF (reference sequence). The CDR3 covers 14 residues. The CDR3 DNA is TGTGCCACCAGCAGAGACGCGGACTTGCCATGGCAGTTCTTC. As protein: CATSRDADLPWQFF.